Below, 18 T cell receptor beta chains from the same sample are listed, as sequenced in a study of shared clonotypes between healthy human individuals. Libraries were prepared by immunoSEQ multiplex PCR; TCRdb keeps only in-frame clonotypes and omits some of them. The sample yields 1.5 million to 2.5 million clones, about 95% seen once. Naive-designated CD8 cells lacked CD45RO, were positively enriched for CCR7, and omitted terminally differentiated effector memory CD45RA+ cells. The source material was naive CD8+ T cells sorted from blood. Receptors originate from a man younger than 35 in good health.

The chain links TRBV11-2 to TRBJ1-6; D is perhaps TRBD1 (5 bases). Trimming stripped 1 base from V and 11 bases from J, with 9 bases between. This CDR3 is built from 13 residues. Germline V CDR1 and CDR2: SGHAT, FQNNGV. For the CDR3, the DNA is TGTGCCAGCAGCTTAGCGGGGGATCCACCCCTCCACTTT. Residues: CASSLAGDPPLHF.

The chain joins TRBV27 to TRBJ2-3; 13 bases line up with TRBD2. The ends lost 6 bases at V and 8 bases at J; junction bases unmatched: 5. CDR1 and CDR2 (germline): MNHEY, SMNVEV (reference sequence). The CDR3 is made up of 14 amino acids. The CDR3 sequence is CASRTSGGSFTQYF. The CDR3 nucleotides are TGTGCCAGCAGGACTAGCGGGGGGTCCTTTACGCAGTATTTT.

The chain links TRBV5-6 to TRBJ2-7, with D tentatively TRBD1 or TRBD2 (6 bases each). This CDR3 region has 18 residues. The germline V and J ends were trimmed by 2 bases and 2 bases, with 23 bases remaining between them. CDR1 SGHDT and CDR2 YYEEEE come from the germline V gene. The CDR3 nucleotides read TGTGCCAGCAGCTTTGTTAGCGGAGGGTACAGGGCCCCCTACGAGCAGTACTTC. Amino acids: CASSFVSGGYRAPYEQYF.

This chain links TRBV4-1 with TRBJ2-1, with D maybe TRBD2 (6 bases). V dropped 3 bases and J dropped 3 bases, with 18 bases sitting between them. CDR3 size: 17 residues. Germline CDR1 MGHRA, CDR2 YSYEKL. CDR3 region: CASSHRGGTLVYNEQFF. CDR3 coding DNA: TGCGCCAGCAGCCATCGAGGAGGGACTCTGGTCTACAATGAGCAGTTCTTC.

The V gene is TRBV27, the J gene TRBJ1-6, with D possibly TRBD1 on 6 matching bases. V lost 3 bases to trimming and J lost 6 bases, with 12 bases between them. The CDR3 has 15 amino acids. The germline gives CDR1 MNHEY, CDR2 SMNVEV (reference sequence). The CDR3 region has the DNA TGTGCCAGCAGTTTGGGGGCTGGGGCTAATTCACCCCTCCACTTT. Its protein product is CASSLGAGANSPLHF.

This chain joins TRBV7-9 and TRBJ2-1; 15 bases match TRBD2. The germline gives CDR1 SEHNR, CDR2 FQNEAQ (reference sequence). J gave up 8 bases and V 5 bases, and 13 bases lay outside the gene matches. This CDR3 region has 18 residues. CDR3 in amino acids: CASSPTPGLAGGYDEQFF. CDR3 nucleotide sequence: TGTGCCAGCAGCCCAACACCGGGACTAGCGGGGGGATATGATGAGCAGTTCTTC.

In the case of this clone: This same CDR3 is encoded by further DNA sequences in the sample. The J gene is TRBJ1-5, the V gene TRBV6-5; D is undetermined. Trimming left V 2 bases short and J 6 bases short, with 8 bases between. CDR1 and CDR2 (germline): MNHEY, SVGAGI. This CDR3 has 13 amino acids. The CDR3 DNA sequence: TGTGCCAGCAGTTACGGTCCGGGTCAGCCCCAGCATTTT. It translates to CASSYGPGQPQHF.

The chain carries TRBV5-1 and TRBJ1-1; TRBD1 might be the D (6 bases). CDR1 is SGHRS and CDR2 is YFSETQ in the germline V gene. The CDR3 length is 13 residues. V dropped 2 bases and J dropped 10 bases, with 15 bases sitting between them. The CDR3 loop is CASSFGGLEGAFF. DNA for the CDR3: TGCGCCAGCAGCTTCGGGGGCCTTGAAGGAGCTTTCTTT.

CDR3 sequence (DNA): TGTGCCAGCAGCTTCCCAGGGGCGAACTATGGCTACACCTTC. Translating it yields CASSFPGANYGYTF. The rearrangement uses TRBV7-2 and TRBJ1-2; tentative D call: TRBD1 (6 bases). CDR1 is SGHTA, CDR2 FQGNSA, per germline. V was shortened by 3 bases and J by 2 bases, with 10 bases between the two germline ends. This CDR3 comprises 14 residues.

V usage is TRBV9 and J usage is TRBJ2-1; D is perhaps TRBD2 (6 bases). V was shortened by 3 bases and J by 10 bases, with 17 bases between the two germline ends. Germline values: CDR1 SGDLS, CDR2 YYNGEE. The CDR3 loop spans 14 amino acids. CDR3 coding DNA: TGTGCCAGCAGCGCGGGGATCGGAGGGCCAGAGCAGTTCTTC. Its translation: CASSAGIGGPEQFF.

The chain carries TRBV7-9 and TRBJ2-1; 11 nucleotides align to TRBD2. The germline gives CDR1 SEHNR, CDR2 FQNEAQ (reference sequence). J lost 3 bases, V lost 1 base, and 8 bases had no gene match. The CDR3 has 18 amino acids. The CDR3: CASSLVGLAGGVYNEQFF. CDR3 sequence (DNA): TGTGCCAGCAGCTTAGTAGGGCTAGCGGGGGGCGTCTACAATGAGCAGTTCTTC.

The V and J genes are TRBV19 and TRBJ1-1, with D tentatively TRBD1 (6 bases). V was trimmed by 10 bases and J by 5 bases, leaving 11 bases between them. The CDR3 sequence is 11 residues long. CDR1 is LNHDA and CDR2 is SQIVND in the germline V gene (reference sequence). As DNA, the CDR3 is TGTGCCACGGGGGCTGGGACTGAAGCTTTCTTT. Translated, it gives CATGAGTEAFF. Full variable domain (rest looked up from reference TRBV19 and TRBJ1-1): DGGITQSPKYLFRKEGQNVTLSCEQNLNHDAMYWYRQDPGQGLRLIYYSQIVNDFQKGDIAEGYSVSREKKESFPLTVTSAQKNPTAFYLCATGAGTEAFFGQGTRLTVV.

In DNA form, the CDR3 reads TGTGCCAGCAGTTTAGGGATCCCCGGGGACCTCGGTTATTTT. Its protein is CASSLGIPGDLGYF. The chain has TRBV28 and TRBJ1-3; TRBD1 might be the D (5 bases). Germline values: CDR1 MDHEN, CDR2 SYDVKM. V was shortened by 2 bases and J by 16 bases, with 21 bases between the two germline ends. CDR3 length: 14 residues.

V is TRBV5-5 and J is TRBJ1-1; D unclear. The V and J ends lost 0 bases and 8 bases respectively, with 11 bases between them. The germline CDR1 and CDR2 sequences are SGHKS and YYEKEE (reference sequence). This CDR3 contains 13 residues. DNA of the CDR3: TGTGCCAGCAGCTTGGTGGGCGAGTCGGAAGCTTTCTTT. Translating gives CASSLVGESEAFF. Full variable domain (outside the CDR3, taken from reference TRBV5-5 and TRBJ1-1): DAGVTQSPTHLIKTRGQQVTLRCSPISGHKSVSWYQQVLGQGPQFIFQYYEKEERGRGNFPDRFSARQFPNYSSELNVNALLLGDSALYLCASSLVGESEAFFGQGTRLTVV.

CDR3 loop: CASSSLAENDNEQFF. The CDR3 bases are TGTGCCAGCAGTTCACTAGCGGAAAATGACAATGAGCAGTTCTTC. This rearrangement joins TRBV28 to TRBJ2-1, with 8 bases aligning to TRBD2. The CDR3 extends over 15 amino acids. Germline loops: CDR1 MDHEN, CDR2 SYDVKM. With 4 bases clipped from V and 5 bases from J, the junction kept 7 bases outside the gene matches.

The gene calls are TRBV6-5 and TRBJ2-5; the D gene is possibly TRBD2 (5 bases). Germline V lookup: CDR1 MNHEY, CDR2 SVGAGI. V lost 7 bases and J 7 bases, leaving 10 bases between the germline ends. This CDR3 has 11 residues. The CDR3: CASTYGGTQYF. CDR3 nucleotides: TGTGCCAGCACCTATGGAGGGACCCAGTACTTC.

The chain carries TRBV4-1 and TRBJ2-1; the D is unclear. The CDR3 covers 11 residues. Germline-derived CDR1 and CDR2 are MGHRA and YSYEKL. The V end lost 8 bases, the J end lost 7 bases, and 9 bases lay between the germline ends. CDR3 region: CASSGVNEQFF. Here the CDR3 DNA reads TGCGCCAGCTCGGGTGTTAATGAGCAGTTCTTC.

The chain couples TRBV11-2 to TRBJ2-1; D not resolved. With 5 bases removed from V and 6 bases from J, the gap between germline ends came to 17 bases. The germline gives CDR1 SGHAT, CDR2 FQNNGV. CDR3 length equals 15 residues. The CDR3 sequence: CASSQLLAPANEQFF. DNA of the CDR3: TGTGCCAGCAGCCAACTCCTCGCCCCAGCCAATGAGCAGTTCTTC.